The clone carrying this TCR beta chain was seen a handful of times. The sample belongs to a study of CD8+ T cells in alopecia areata. Treatment in this sample: oral pan-JAK inhibitor, 5-10 mg twice daily. Sequencing used cDNA as its template, made by extracting RNA and reverse transcribing it. Clones were sequenced by immunoSEQ multiplex PCR, and TCRdb holds only the in-frame ones, with some missing. In the table there are 180,000 or so clones, approximately 51% of which are singletons. Germline CDR1 is SQVTM and CDR2 is ANQGSEA. Trimming stripped 5 bases from V and 5 bases from J, with 21 bases between. The CDR3 extends over 15 amino acids.

This chain connects TRBV29-1 to TRBJ2-5; D possibly corresponds to TRBD2 (7 bases). The receptor was isolated from a human donor with alopecia areata. The sequenced sample was CD8+ T cells sorted from blood, obtained between weeks 51 and 52, from a patient treated with tofacitinib. CDR3 sequence reads: CSVQTGGGPSETQYF. In DNA, the CDR3 is TGCAGCGTTCAAACTGGCGGGGGCCCCTCCGAGACCCAGTACTTC.